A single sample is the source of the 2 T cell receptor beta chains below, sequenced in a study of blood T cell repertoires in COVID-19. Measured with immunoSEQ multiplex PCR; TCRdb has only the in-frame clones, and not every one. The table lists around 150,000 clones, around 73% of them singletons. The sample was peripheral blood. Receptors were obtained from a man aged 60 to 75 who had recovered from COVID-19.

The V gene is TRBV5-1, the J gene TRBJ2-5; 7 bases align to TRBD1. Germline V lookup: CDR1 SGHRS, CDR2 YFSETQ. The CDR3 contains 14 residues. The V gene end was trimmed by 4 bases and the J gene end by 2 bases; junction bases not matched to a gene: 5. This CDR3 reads CASSPPGGQETQYF. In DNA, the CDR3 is TGCGCCAGCAGCCCGCCAGGGGGACAAGAGACCCAGTACTTC. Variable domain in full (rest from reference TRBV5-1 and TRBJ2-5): KAGVTQTPRYLIKTRGQQVTLSCSPISGHRSVSWYQQTPGQGLQFLFEYFSETQRNKGNFPGRFSGRQFSNSRSEMNVSTLELGDSALYLCASSPPGGQETQYFGPGTRLLVL.

The CDR3 sequence: CASSPGQGAGEQYF. As DNA, the CDR3 is TGTGCCAGCTCACCGGGGCAGGGGGCAGGCGAGCAGTACTTC. The chain couples TRBV18 to TRBJ2-7; 8 bases are a match to TRBD1. V shed 3 bases and J 6 bases; nucleotides not matched to a gene: 7. This CDR3 has 14 residues. CDR1 is KGHSH and CDR2 is LQKENI in the germline V gene.